This TCR beta chain was obtained from a study of cytomegalovirus exposure and HLA in healthy donors. With 60 Vbeta and 13 Jbeta primers, the PCR was carried out. Sequenced by immunoSEQ multiplex PCR; TCRdb stores in-frame clones only, minus some. The sample has 150,000 or so clones, more than 60% seen once. Trimming stripped 5 bases from V and 2 bases from J, with 10 bases between. The CDR3 contains 13 residues. Looked up from germline, CDR1 is SGHRS and CDR2 is YFSETQ. With regard to this clone: The antigen remains undetermined.

The study's findings and limits: The analysis excluded some indistinguishable V segments, including TRBV6-2 and TRBV6-3. Listed as cytomegalovirus-associated were 150 or so TCR beta chains.

This clonotype was obtained from a woman in her thirties or forties in good health and CMV-seronegative. The rearrangement links TRBV5-1 to TRBJ2-5; TRBD1 might be the D (6 bases). The sample consisted of PBMCs. The CDR3 nucleotides read TGCGCCAGCAGTCAGGACAGACAAGAGACCCAGTACTTC. This sequence encodes CASSQDRQETQYF.